The clone carrying this TCR beta chain was seen only a few times. Researchers sorted participants into cohorts using their self-reported clinical history. The entry originates in a study of blood T cell repertoires in COVID-19. Study at large: Whether acute or convalescent, the COVID-19 samples came from the United States, Italy and Spain.

In the authors' workflow: Cell counts per sample came from amplifying reference gene primers. The data were produced by immunoSEQ multiplex PCR, yet TCRdb's version contains in-frame clones alone and is incomplete. V and J calls and clone size follow that table, whereas D and trimming were derived from the DNA. The sample has 130,000 to 150,000 clones, around 89% seen once. The V gene lost 0 bases and the J gene lost 2 bases, with 9 bases spanning the gap. Per germline, CDR1 MRHNA and CDR2 SNTAGT. CDR3 length equals 15 residues. Sequencing was performed on PBMCs or T cells enriched from blood (not recorded which). V and J are TRBV6-4 and TRBJ2-3; the D gene is possibly TRBD2 (5 bases). The clonotype comes from a woman under 40 with acute COVID-19. The CDR3 sequence is CASSDSVDSTDTQYF. Written as DNA, the CDR3 is TGTGCCAGCAGTGACTCTGTGGACTCCACAGATACGCAGTATTTT.